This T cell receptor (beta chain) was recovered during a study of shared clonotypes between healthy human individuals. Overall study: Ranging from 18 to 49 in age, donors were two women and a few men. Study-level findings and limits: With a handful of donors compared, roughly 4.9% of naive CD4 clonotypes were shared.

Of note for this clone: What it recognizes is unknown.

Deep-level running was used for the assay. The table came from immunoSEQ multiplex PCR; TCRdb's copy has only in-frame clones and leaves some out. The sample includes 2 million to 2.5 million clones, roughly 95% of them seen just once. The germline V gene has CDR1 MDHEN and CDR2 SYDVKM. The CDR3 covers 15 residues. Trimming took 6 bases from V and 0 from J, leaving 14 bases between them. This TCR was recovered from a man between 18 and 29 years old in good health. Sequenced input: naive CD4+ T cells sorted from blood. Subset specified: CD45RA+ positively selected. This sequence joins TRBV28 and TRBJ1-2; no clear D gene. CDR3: CASRVGGRANYGYTF. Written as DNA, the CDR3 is TGTGCCAGCAGGGTCGGAGGGAGAGCTAACTATGGCTACACCTTC.